Sequencing of this T cell receptor (beta chain) was carried out in a study of vaccination effects on CD4 cells after COVID-19. After about 10 days in culture, the CD4+ T cells were isolated. BNT162b2 vaccine or mRNA-1273 vaccine was given to participants in two doses. On this clone: What it binds is unknown.

Some clones are missing from TCRdb's copy, which holds only in-frame ones; the method was immunoSEQ multiplex PCR. In the table there are tens of thousands of clones, around 67% of which are singletons. V was clipped by 5 bases and J by 7 bases, with 14 bases between them. The germline CDR1 and CDR2 sequences are MDHEN and SYDVKM. CDR3 size: 13 residues. This specimen was CD4+ T cells from PBMCs cultured without peptide, taken after COVID-19 vaccination. The genes are TRBV28 and TRBJ1-2; possible D gene TRBD1, 5 bases. This clonotype was sampled from a human donor who received a COVID-19 vaccine. The DNA for the CDR3 is TGTGCCAGCAGTCTCTCAGGGTTTAGTGGCTACACCTTC. This translates into CASSLSGFSGYTF.